The 27 T cell receptor beta chains listed next were all sequenced from one sample in a study of T cell changes during pregnancy in multiple sclerosis. Assay: immunoSEQ multiplex PCR; the TCRdb copy retains only in-frame clones and omits some. Here the sample spans fewer than 80,000 clones, 94% being singletons. The material sequenced was CD4+ T cells from peripheral blood mononuclear cells, taken after pregnancy. Every receptor here comes from a female donor with multiple sclerosis, enrolled in a pregnancy study.

This clone is a singleton in its sample. The chain uses TRBV7-9 and TRBJ2-2; a weak D match, TRBD2 (6 bases). Germline CDR1 and CDR2: SEHNR and FQNEAQ (reference sequence). V gave up 8 bases and J gave up 0 bases, with 10 bases separating them. This CDR3 comprises 14 residues. The CDR3 reads CASSKRANTGELFF. CDR3 in DNA: TGTGCCAGCTCCAAGCGGGCGAACACCGGGGAGCTGTTTTTT. Full variable domain (rest looked up from reference TRBV7-9 and TRBJ2-2): DTGVSQNPRHKITKRGQNVTFRCDPISEHNRLYWYRQTLGQGPEFLTYFQNEAQLEKSRLLSDRFSAERPKGSFSTLEIQRTEQGDSAMYLCASSKRANTGELFFGEGSRLTVL.

The rearrangement links TRBV6-6 to TRBJ2-7; TRBD2 agrees at 14 bases. Unmatched junction bases numbered 7, after V lost 3 bases and J lost 6 bases. The CDR3 sequence is 16 residues long. Germline loops: CDR1 MNHNY, CDR2 SVGAGI (reference sequence). CDR3 nucleotides: TGTGCCAGCAGTTATGGGGGGGGACTAGCGGGAGCCGAGCAGTACTTC. Protein: CASSYGGGLAGAEQYF.

The V call is TRBV7-3, the J call TRBJ2-1; 12 nucleotides align to TRBD2. The CDR3 is 16 amino acids. The germline gives CDR1 SGHTA, CDR2 FQGTGA. J gave up 4 bases and V 5 bases, and 6 bases lay outside the gene matches. The CDR3 protein is CASSPVGLAGYNEQFF. DNA for the CDR3: TGTGCCAGCAGCCCCGTGGGACTAGCGGGTTACAATGAGCAGTTCTTC.

J is TRBJ1-1 and V is TRBV14; the D gene is possibly TRBD1 (6 bases). This CDR3 is built from 17 residues. V was pared by 0 bases and J by 3 bases, with 17 bases between. CDR1 is SGHDN, CDR2 FVKESK, per germline. The CDR3 DNA reads as TGTGCCAGCAGCCAAGACCCCGTGGGGGCAGCCTACACTGAAGCTTTCTTT. This gives the protein CASSQDPVGAAYTEAFF.

The count of this clone is one. The chain recombines TRBV18 with TRBJ2-7; 9 bases are shared with TRBD2. This CDR3 has 15 amino acids. CDR1 and CDR2 (germline): KGHSH, LQKENI. V gave up 2 bases and J gave up 6 bases; unmatched junction bases: 8. CDR3 loop: CASSPIAGGLPEQYF. In DNA, the CDR3 is TGTGCCAGCTCACCAATCGCGGGAGGGCTCCCCGAGCAGTACTTC.

The chain uses TRBV7-3 and TRBJ2-7; TRBD2 matches at 7 bases. Per the germline V gene, CDR1 is SGHTA and CDR2 is FQGTGA. The CDR3 loop spans 18 amino acids. The junction had 15 bases not matched to a gene; V was cut back by 1 base and J by 3 bases. DNA of the CDR3: TGTGCCAGCAGCTTAAAAACCCCTTTGGGAGGGTCCGACTACGAGCAGTACTTC. This translates into CASSLKTPLGGSDYEQYF.

The chain uses TRBV7-2 and TRBJ2-7, with 10 bases that match TRBD2. CDR3 size: 15 residues. J was trimmed by 5 bases and V by 5 bases; bases with no gene match: 9. Germline V gene sequence: CDR1 SGHTA, CDR2 FQGNSA. The CDR3 bases are TGTGCCAGCAGCCCAAGAGCGGGAGGGCCCCACGAGCAGTACTTC. This encodes CASSPRAGGPHEQYF.

CDR3: CASSVVGVGETQYF. CDR3 nucleotide sequence: TGTGCCAGCAGCGTAGTAGGGGTTGGGGAGACCCAGTACTTC. The V call is TRBV9, the J call TRBJ2-5; D is perhaps TRBD1 (5 bases). Germline V gives CDR1 SGDLS, CDR2 YYNGEE. The CDR3 runs 14 residues. V dropped 0 bases and J dropped 5 bases, with 11 bases sitting between them.

The chain is built from TRBV7-2 and TRBJ1-1; the D is unclear. CDR1 and CDR2 from the germline V gene are SGHTA and FQGNSA. The length of the CDR3 is 15 residues. V lost 3 bases and J 1 base, leaving 12 bases between the germline ends. DNA of the CDR3: TGTGCCAGCAGCTTGGTGTGGGGAGGGAACACTGAAGCTTTCTTT. As protein: CASSLVWGGNTEAFF.

V is TRBV4-3 and J is TRBJ2-3; TRBD2 matches at 11 bases. V was clipped by 0 bases and J by 1 base; unmatched bases: 15. The CDR3 contains 21 residues. The germline V gene encodes CDR1 LGHNA and CDR2 YSLEER. The chain's CDR3 is CASSQELLGLAGGTGTDTQYF. CDR3 sequence (DNA): TGCGCCAGCAGCCAAGAACTCCTTGGGCTAGCGGGAGGTACGGGCACAGATACGCAGTATTTT.

V gene TRBV9 combines with J gene TRBJ2-1, with 7 bases fitting TRBD2. Unmatched junction bases numbered 3, after V lost 0 bases and J lost 3 bases. The CDR3 consists of 15 residues. Germline V gene sequence: CDR1 SGDLS, CDR2 YYNGEE. CDR3 nucleotides: TGTGCCAGCAGCGTAGATCTAGCGGTCTACAATGAGCAGTTCTTC. Translation gives CASSVDLAVYNEQFF.

This clone has just one count. The chain combines TRBV5-3 with TRBJ1-2; D is possibly TRBD1 (6 bases). TRBV5-3 is an ORF for which the function is uncertain. CDR3 size: 14 residues. V was pared by 0 bases and J by 2 bases, with 8 bases between. CDR3 region: CARSLADRNYGYTF. The CDR3 bases are TGTGCCAGAAGCTTGGCCGACAGGAACTATGGCTACACCTTC.

A single count supports this clone. The chain's CDR3 is CASSVKRSSYNEQFF. The CDR3, as DNA: TGTGCCAGCAGTGTAAAGCGGAGCTCCTACAATGAGCAGTTCTTC. The chain employs TRBV2 and TRBJ2-1, with D perhaps TRBD2 (5 bases). CDR3 length: 15 residues. Germline assignment: CDR1 SNHLY and CDR2 FYNNEI. Trimming took 4 bases from V and 0 from J, leaving 10 bases between them.

This clone was counted once. The chain links TRBV19 to TRBJ2-7; 11 bases fit TRBD1. With V trimmed by 9 bases and J by 5 bases, 9 bases remained unmatched. This CDR3 spans 14 amino acids. CDR1 is LNHDA, CDR2 SQIVND, per germline (reference sequence). CDR3 sequence: CASTGQGAPHEQYF. Here the CDR3 DNA reads TGTGCCAGCACCGGACAGGGGGCGCCCCACGAGCAGTACTTC. Filled out from reference TRBV19 and TRBJ2-7, the complete variable domain reads DGGITQSPKYLFRKEGQNVTLSCEQNLNHDAMYWYRQDPGQGLRLIYYSQIVNDFQKGDIAEGYSVSREKKESFPLTVTSAQKNPTAFYLCASTGQGAPHEQYFGPGTRLTVT.

In DNA form, the CDR3 reads TGCGCCAGCAGCTTGGATGCCGGGAGCTCCTACAATGAGCAGTTCTTC. Protein sequence: CASSLDAGSSYNEQFF. The chain joins TRBV5-1 to TRBJ2-1; D is possibly TRBD2 (6 bases). Germline CDR1 and CDR2: SGHRS and YFSETQ. With 0 bases removed from V and 0 bases from J, the gap between germline ends came to 10 bases. The CDR3 loop spans 16 amino acids.

The chain uses TRBV28 and TRBJ1-5; 12 bases map to TRBD1. V shed 3 bases, J shed 1 base, and the junction held 7 bases outside the gene matches. The CDR3 loop spans 18 amino acids. Germline assignment: CDR1 MDHEN and CDR2 SYDVKM. CDR3 sequence: CASSLGTGGIVSNQPQHF. DNA for the CDR3: TGTGCCAGCAGTTTGGGGACAGGGGGCATAGTGAGCAATCAGCCCCAGCATTTT.

The chain couples TRBV7-8 to TRBJ1-3; D is ambiguous. The CDR3 is 14 amino acids. The V gene's germline CDR1 is SGHVS and CDR2 FQNEAQ. V lost 2 bases, J lost 2 bases, and 7 bases lay in between. Here the CDR3 DNA reads TGTGCCAGCAGCTTAAGGACTCCTGGAAACACCATATATTTT. This codes for CASSLRTPGNTIYF.

CDR3 DNA sequence: TGTGCCAGCAGCTTGGCTGACAATCCGGGGAAATACGAGCAGTACTTC. Protein sequence: CASSLADNPGKYEQYF. The chain has TRBV5-5 and TRBJ2-7; maybe TRBD2 (5 bases). V lost 0 bases and J 4 bases, leaving 17 bases between the germline ends. CDR3 length: 16 residues. Per the germline V gene, CDR1 is SGHKS and CDR2 is YYEKEE (reference sequence).

V usage is TRBV7-2 and J usage is TRBJ2-7, with 8 bases identical to TRBD2. V was clipped by 1 base and J by 4 bases; unmatched bases: 3. CDR1 SGHTA and CDR2 FQGNSA come from the germline V gene. The CDR3 spans 14 residues. The CDR3 DNA sequence: TGTGCCAGCAGCTTAGGAGCGGGAGTGTACGAGCAGTACTTC. This encodes CASSLGAGVYEQYF.

This rearrangement joins TRBV6-1 to TRBJ2-3, with 7 bases identical to TRBD2. CDR3 length equals 15 residues. With V trimmed by 0 bases and J by 9 bases, 9 bases remained unmatched. Germline loops: CDR1 MNHNS, CDR2 SASEGT. CDR3 protein: CASSEARSGVRTQYF. As DNA, the CDR3 is TGTGCCAGCAGTGAAGCGAGAAGCGGGGTCCGGACGCAGTATTTT.

V gene TRBV10-3 combines with J gene TRBJ1-3; D is uncertain. Per the germline V gene, CDR1 is ENHRY and CDR2 is SYGVKD. This CDR3 spans 13 amino acids. V lost 10 bases to trimming and J lost 0 bases, with 10 bases between them. Written as DNA, the CDR3 is TGTGCCACCTCGGGTTCCTCTGGAAACACCATATATTTT. Its protein is CATSGSSGNTIYF.

The rearrangement links TRBV4-3 to TRBJ1-1; D is possibly TRBD1 (6 bases). Germline V gene sequence: CDR1 LGHNA, CDR2 YSLEER. The CDR3 has 16 residues. V gave up 2 bases and J gave up 7 bases, with 20 bases separating them. CDR3 bases: TGCGCCAGCAGCCAACAAGCTCGATCGGACAGAGATGAAGCTTTCTTT. Translation gives CASSQQARSDRDEAFF.

The J gene is TRBJ1-2, the V gene TRBV27; D call uncertain. The V and J ends lost 7 bases and 7 bases respectively, with 25 bases between them. The CDR3 has 16 amino acids. CDR1 and CDR2 (germline): MNHEY, SMNVEV (reference sequence). The CDR3 is CASNLIGSGGLSGYTF. The CDR3, as DNA: TGTGCCAGCAACCTAATAGGATCGGGAGGTCTATCTGGCTACACCTTC.

Only one count was recorded for this clone. The genes are TRBV5-1 and TRBJ1-1, with a tentative D call TRBD1 (6 bases). CDR3 length: 15 residues. V was clipped by 0 bases and J by 2 bases, with 11 bases between them. Germline V gene sequence: CDR1 SGHRS, CDR2 YFSETQ. CDR3 protein: CASSLVGGANTEAFF. In nucleotides, the CDR3 is TGCGCCAGCAGCTTGGTCGGGGGGGCCAACACTGAAGCTTTCTTT.

The rearrangement links TRBV4-1 to TRBJ1-5; no clear D. The germline gives CDR1 MGHRA, CDR2 YSYEKL. V was clipped by 1 base and J by 3 bases, with 13 bases between them. CDR3 size: 16 residues. The DNA for the CDR3 is TGCGCCAGCAGCCAAGGCACCCTAGAGGCCAATCAGCCCCAGCATTTT. This translates into CASSQGTLEANQPQHF.

The gene calls are TRBV2 and TRBJ2-7, with 11 bases that match TRBD1. Germline assignment: CDR1 SNHLY and CDR2 FYNNEI. This CDR3 has 15 residues. V lost 0 bases and J lost 4; bases outside the gene matches: 2. This CDR3 is CASSEAGQGAYEQYF. Written as DNA, the CDR3 is TGTGCCAGCAGTGAAGCTGGACAGGGGGCATACGAGCAGTACTTC.

The sample holds one count of this clone. The chain couples TRBV5-4 to TRBJ2-2, with TRBD2 matching 9 bases. Germline V gives CDR1 SGHNT, CDR2 YYREEE (reference sequence). Trimming at V came to 3 bases and at J to 5 bases, leaving 8 bases not matched to a gene. The CDR3 length is 16 residues. DNA of the CDR3: TGTGCCAGCAGCTCCCGTGCGGGAGGGGGTACCGGGGAGCTGTTTTTT. Protein: CASSSRAGGGTGELFF.